Listed here are 21 T cell receptor beta chains from one sample, sequenced in a study of T cells after yellow fever vaccination. In TCRdb, the 5' RACE reads were re-called with MiXCR into one record per CDR3 protein. Counted here are 500,000 to 650,000 distinct CDR3 sequences, around 12% occurring once; the ten biggest clones make up under 15%. The material was PBMCs, obtained on the day of the yellow fever booster vaccination. These receptors were collected from a man younger than 40 who received the YFV17D yellow fever vaccine.

This clonotype was observed a few times. The V gene is TRBV7-2, the J gene TRBJ2-7, with TRBD2 matching over 8 bases. The junction had 9 bases not matched to a gene; V was cut back by 1 base and J by 7 bases. CDR1 is SGHTA and CDR2 is FQGNSA in the germline V gene. This CDR3 comprises 15 residues. The CDR3 DNA follows: TGTGCCAGCAGCTTAGACCGAGCGGGAGCTTCTGAGCAGTACTTC. Residues: CASSLDRAGASEQYF. Together with reference TRBV7-2 and TRBJ2-7, the CDR3 gives the full variable domain: GAGVSQSPSNKVTEKGKDVELRCDPISGHTALYWYRQSLGQGLEFLIYFQGNSAPDKSGLPSDRFSAERTGGSVSTLTIQRTQQEDSAVYLCASSLDRAGASEQYFGPGTRLTVT.

This clonotype was counted many times. V usage is TRBV9 and J usage is TRBJ2-5, with D uncertain. Deletions cut 3 bases from V and 4 bases from J, with 13 bases between. Germline CDR1 reads SGDLS; CDR2 reads YYNGEE. CDR3 length equals 14 residues. In nucleotides, the CDR3 is TGTGCCAGCAGCGACGGGCCCGCCGCAGAGACCCAGTACTTC. Translated, it gives CASSDGPAAETQYF.

This chain links TRBV7-3 with TRBJ2-2, with D perhaps given as TRBD1 or TRBD2 (6 bases each). Trimming removed 5 bases from V and 7 bases from J, with 14 bases in between. This CDR3 spans 14 amino acids. Germline loops: CDR1 SGHTA, CDR2 FQGTGA. The CDR3 DNA follows: TGTGCCAGCAGCGGCCGCGGAGGGGGCGGGGAGCTGTTTTTT. The encoded protein is CASSGRGGGGELFF. Combining the CDR3 with reference TRBV7-3 and TRBJ2-2 gives the whole variable domain GAGVSQTPSNKVTEKGKYVELRCDPISGHTALYWYRQSLGQGPEFLIYFQGTGAADDSGLPNDRFFAVRPEGSVSTLKIQRTERGDSAVYLCASSGRGGGGELFFGEGSRLTVL.

This clonotype was seen repeatedly, ten times or more. The chain links TRBV29-1 to TRBJ2-1; D gene unclear. Germline CDR1 and CDR2: SQVTM and ANQGSEA. The CDR3 has 11 amino acids. Trimming cost V 7 bases and J 12 bases, with 16 bases left between them. The CDR3 nucleotides are TGCAGCGCCCGGCCCGGGCGTGGGCAGTTCTTC. It codes for CSARPGRGQFF.

There are a few counts of this clonotype. V and J are TRBV6-1 and TRBJ1-5, with 8 bases lining up with TRBD1. Germline V gives CDR1 MNHNS, CDR2 SASEGT. The CDR3 runs 14 residues. V lost 4 bases and J lost 7; bases outside the gene matches: 6. CDR3 amino acids: CASSGQGAWQPQHF. In nucleotides, the CDR3 is TGTGCCAGCAGTGGCCAGGGGGCTTGGCAGCCCCAGCATTTT.

There are a few counts of this clonotype. V gene TRBV7-3 combines with J gene TRBJ2-3; 9 bases align to TRBD2. The germline CDR1 and CDR2 sequences are SGHTA and FQGTGA. With 3 bases clipped from V and 0 bases from J, the junction kept 4 bases outside the gene matches. This CDR3 is 16 amino acids long. For the CDR3, the DNA is TGTGCCAGCAGCTTGGGCGGGAGGGCCAGCACAGATACGCAGTATTTT. Its protein product is CASSLGGRASTDTQYF.

This rearrangement joins TRBV5-1 to TRBJ2-1; no firm D call. The CDR3 totals 16 residues. Germline values: CDR1 SGHRS, CDR2 YFSETQ. V was pared by 3 bases and J by 0 bases, with 13 bases between. CDR3 DNA sequence: TGCGCCAGCAGCTCGCGTGGGCAAGGCTCCTACAATGAGCAGTTCTTC. Translating gives CASSSRGQGSYNEQFF.

This clonotype was counted once. At one boundary the junction diverges from the germline segment, which might be a read error. V is TRBV10-3 and J is TRBJ2-3, with 9 bases lining up with TRBD2. This CDR3 comprises 18 residues. CDR1 ENHRY and CDR2 SYGVKD come from the germline V gene. CDR3 protein: CTISLTAGGPRGADTQYF. The CDR3 coding sequence is TGTACCATCAGTTTAACAGCGGGAGGCCCCAGAGGGGCAGATACGCAGTATTTT.

CDR3 bases: TGCAGTGCTACTATGAGCTCTGGAAACACCATATATTTT. It is translated as CSATMSSGNTIYF. The V gene is TRBV20-1, the J gene TRBJ1-3; no reliable D call. The germline V gene encodes CDR1 DFQATT and CDR2 SNEGSKA (reference sequence). Trimming removed 4 bases from V and 0 bases from J, with 7 bases in between. The CDR3 consists of 13 residues.

Note on this clonotype: A much larger clone sits a single nucleotide away, making a read error possible. The gene calls are TRBV3-1 and TRBJ1-5, with a tentative D call TRBD1 (6 bases). Germline values: CDR1 LGHDT, CDR2 YNNKEL (reference sequence). The CDR3 extends over 13 amino acids. The chain's CDR3 is CSSSLWTDQPQHF. The CDR3, as DNA: TGTTCCAGCAGCCTTTGGACAGATCAGCCCCAGCATTTT.

The rearrangement uses TRBV29-1 and TRBJ2-7; tentatively, D is TRBD1 (6 bases). Trimming stripped 5 bases from V and 2 bases from J, with 10 bases between. The CDR3 totals 12 residues. Germline V gene lookup returns CDR1 SQVTM and CDR2 ANQGSEA. CDR3 DNA: TGCAGCGTTTTTCAGGGGACCTACGAGCAGTACTTC. Translated, it gives CSVFQGTYEQYF.

This clonotype has just a few counts. The J gene is TRBJ1-1, the V gene TRBV5-4, with TRBD1 matching over 8 bases. This CDR3 has 15 residues. J lost 4 bases, V lost 0 bases, and 5 bases had no gene match. Germline CDR1 SGHNT, CDR2 YYREEE (reference sequence). The CDR3 region is CASSLAQGARTEAFF. In nucleotides, the CDR3 is TGTGCCAGCAGCTTGGCGCAGGGGGCCCGCACTGAAGCTTTCTTT.

The V and J genes are TRBV5-1 and TRBJ2-1; D ambiguous. V lost 0 bases to trimming and J lost 1 base, with 11 bases between them. This CDR3 has 16 amino acids. Germline CDR1 and CDR2: SGHRS and YFSETQ. The CDR3 loop reads CASSLEARRSYNEQFF. The CDR3 DNA sequence: TGCGCCAGCAGCTTGGAGGCCCGCCGATCCTACAATGAGCAGTTCTTC.

Ten or more counts support this clonotype. V gene TRBV20-1 combines with J gene TRBJ2-1; the match to TRBD2 covers 9 bases. Germline lookup yields CDR1 DFQATT and CDR2 SNEGSKA (reference sequence). The CDR3 is 15 amino acids. V dropped 0 bases and J dropped 9; count of bases not matched to a gene: 9. The CDR3 reads CSARDRTSGFSEQFF. The DNA for the CDR3 is TGCAGTGCTAGAGATAGAACTAGCGGGTTTAGTGAGCAGTTCTTC.

This clonotype came up a few times. The chain has TRBV24-1 and TRBJ2-5; the D gene is possibly TRBD2 (5 bases). Trimming took 7 bases from V and 5 from J, leaving 10 bases between them. This CDR3 has 12 amino acids. CDR1 and CDR2 (germline): KGHDR, SFDVKD. For the CDR3, the DNA is TGTGCCACCAGCCAGGACTCGGAGACCCAGTACTTC. It codes for CATSQDSETQYF.

This clonotype occurred a few times. The V call is TRBV5-6, the J call TRBJ2-3; 9 bases line up with TRBD1. CDR1 is SGHDT and CDR2 is YYEEEE in the germline V gene. CDR3 size: 16 residues. J gave up 0 bases and V 4 bases, and 6 bases lay outside the gene matches. The DNA for the CDR3 is TGTGCCAGCAGCCGGGACAGGGCCTCTAGCACAGATACGCAGTATTTT. Amino acid sequence: CASSRDRASSTDTQYF.

V is TRBV4-3 and J is TRBJ2-1; D is undetermined. Trimming shortened V by 0 bases and J by 3 bases, and 9 bases separated the two germline ends. Germline CDR1 reads LGHNA; CDR2 reads YSLEER. There are 15 residues in the CDR3. The CDR3 bases are TGCGCCAGCAGCCAAGAAACAGCCATCTACAATGAGCAGTTCTTC. Its protein product is CASSQETAIYNEQFF.

The rearrangement uses TRBV4-2 and TRBJ1-1, with D perhaps TRBD1 (5 bases). Germline V gene data show CDR1 as LGHNA and CDR2 as YNFKEQ. This CDR3 region has 14 residues. Trimming shortened V by 4 bases and J by 3 bases, and 12 bases separated the two germline ends. The CDR3 sequence: CASSLFGGDTEAFF. The CDR3 DNA reads as TGTGCCAGCAGCCTTTTTGGGGGGGACACTGAAGCTTTCTTT.

The chain uses TRBV7-9 and TRBJ1-2; no reliable D call. Germline V gene sequence: CDR1 SEHNR, CDR2 FQNEAQ (reference sequence). V was trimmed by 1 base and J by 6 bases, leaving 9 bases between them. This CDR3 is 13 amino acids long. The CDR3 nucleotides read TGTGCCAGCAGCTTAGGGATTCGGAATGGCTACACCTTC. This codes for CASSLGIRNGYTF.

This clonotype was detected a few times. The chain recombines TRBV18 with TRBJ2-5; tentative D call: TRBD1 (6 bases). Germline V gene sequence: CDR1 KGHSH, CDR2 LQKENI. The V gene lost 3 bases and the J gene lost 1 base, with 15 bases spanning the gap. This CDR3 comprises 16 residues. Here the CDR3 DNA reads TGTGCCAGCTCACCCAAGACAGGACCAGTCCAAGAGACCCAGTACTTC. Its protein is CASSPKTGPVQETQYF.

The rearrangement uses TRBV10-1 and TRBJ2-3; unclear D gene. The CDR3 spans 14 residues. Trimming shortened V by 0 bases and J by 5 bases, and 9 bases separated the two germline ends. Germline V lookup: CDR1 WNHNN, CDR2 SYGVQD (reference sequence). The CDR3 DNA follows: TGCGCCAGCAGTGAGTCGGCAGGTCAAGATACGCAGTATTTT. Translating gives CASSESAGQDTQYF.